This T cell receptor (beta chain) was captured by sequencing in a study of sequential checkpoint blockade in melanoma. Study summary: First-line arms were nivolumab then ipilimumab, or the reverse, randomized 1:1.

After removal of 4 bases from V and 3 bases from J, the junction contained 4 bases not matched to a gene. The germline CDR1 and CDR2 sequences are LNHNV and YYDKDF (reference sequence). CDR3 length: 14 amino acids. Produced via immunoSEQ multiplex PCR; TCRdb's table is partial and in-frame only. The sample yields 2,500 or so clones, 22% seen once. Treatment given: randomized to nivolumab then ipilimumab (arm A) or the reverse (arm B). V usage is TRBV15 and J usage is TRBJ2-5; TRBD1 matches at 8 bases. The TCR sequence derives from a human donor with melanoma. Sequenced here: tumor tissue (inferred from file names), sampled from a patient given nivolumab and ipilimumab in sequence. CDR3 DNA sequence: TGTGCCACCAGCATGACAGGGGCCAAAGAGACCCAGTACTTC. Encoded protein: CATSMTGAKETQYF.